This T cell receptor beta chain came from a study of neurological immune-mediated disorders. Study results and limitations: The multiple sclerosis repertoire cluster was not associated with any clinical or MRI feature, with the authors stating that larger cohorts are needed. The study found no CDR3 amino acid sequences shared by expanded clones across subjects, suggesting private repertoires in all groups.

Trimming shortened V by 1 base and J by 2 bases, and 6 bases separated the two germline ends. CDR3 length: 13 residues. CDR1 SGHDT and CDR2 YYEEEE come from the germline V gene. The time point was: longitudinal time-point 1 (baseline). The cDNA was synthesized by means of template-switch 5'RACE, which was carried out with 10-nucleotide random UMIs. MiXCR, run by TCRdb on the 5' RACE reads, gives a single entry per CDR3 protein. This repertoire shows tens of thousands of distinct CDR3 sequences, 3% to 3.5% found once; its top ten account for approximately 8.4%. In its sample, this clonotype was seen many times. Its antigen is unknown.

The origin of this receptor is an older woman with multiple sclerosis. The gene calls are TRBV5-6 and TRBJ1-2; D is undetermined. The source material was PBMCs. The CDR3 loop is CASSLYANYGYTF. CDR3 nucleotide sequence: TGTGCCAGCAGCTTGTACGCGAACTATGGCTACACCTTC.